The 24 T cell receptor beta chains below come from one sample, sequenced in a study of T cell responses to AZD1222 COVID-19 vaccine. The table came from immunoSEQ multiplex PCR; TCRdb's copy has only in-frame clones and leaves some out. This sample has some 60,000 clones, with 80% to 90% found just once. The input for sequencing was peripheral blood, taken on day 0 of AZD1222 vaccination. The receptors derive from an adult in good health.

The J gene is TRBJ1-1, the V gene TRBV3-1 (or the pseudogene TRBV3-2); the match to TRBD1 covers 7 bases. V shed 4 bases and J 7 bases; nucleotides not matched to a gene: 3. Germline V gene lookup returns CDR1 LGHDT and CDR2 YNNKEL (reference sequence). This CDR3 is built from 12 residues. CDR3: CASSRGTVEAFF. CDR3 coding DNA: TGTGCCAGCAGCCGGGGGACAGTTGAAGCTTTCTTT.

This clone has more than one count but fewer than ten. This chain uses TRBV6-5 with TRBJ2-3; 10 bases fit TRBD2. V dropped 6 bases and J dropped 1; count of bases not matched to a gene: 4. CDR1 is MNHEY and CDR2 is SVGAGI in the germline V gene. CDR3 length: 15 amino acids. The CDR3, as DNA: TGTGCCAGCAGGGGTGGACTAGCGGGCACAGATACGCAGTATTTT. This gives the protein CASRGGLAGTDTQYF.

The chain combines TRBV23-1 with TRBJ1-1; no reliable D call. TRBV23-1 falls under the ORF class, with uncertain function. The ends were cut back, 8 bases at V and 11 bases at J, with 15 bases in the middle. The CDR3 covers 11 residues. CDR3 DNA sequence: TGCGCCAGCTTTGAGGCGTCCCGGGCTTTCTTT. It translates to CASFEASRAFF.

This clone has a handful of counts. The CDR3 bases are TGTGCCAGCAGCGGGAGTCCCTACGAGCAGTACTTC. It encodes CASSGSPYEQYF. This rearrangement joins TRBV7-9 to TRBJ2-7, with TRBD2 as a possible D gene (5 bases). The CDR3 contains 12 residues. Germline V gene sequence: CDR1 SEHNR, CDR2 FQNEAQ (reference sequence). The ends were cut back, 5 bases at V and 2 bases at J, with 7 bases in the middle.

CDR3 loop: CSASSPLAYGYTF. In DNA form, the CDR3 reads TGCAGTGCTAGTAGCCCCCTGGCCTATGGCTACACCTTC. The rearrangement links TRBV20-1 to TRBJ1-2; no reliable D call. Germline lookup yields CDR1 DFQATT and CDR2 SNEGSKA (reference sequence). Trimming cost V 3 bases and J 4 bases, with 12 bases left between them. This CDR3 has 13 amino acids.

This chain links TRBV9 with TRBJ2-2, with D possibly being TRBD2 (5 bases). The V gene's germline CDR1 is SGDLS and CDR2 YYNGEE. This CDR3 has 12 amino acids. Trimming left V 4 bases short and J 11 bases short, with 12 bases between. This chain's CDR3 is CASSTKDSELFF. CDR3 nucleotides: TGTGCCAGCAGCACCAAGGACTCCGAGCTGTTTTTT. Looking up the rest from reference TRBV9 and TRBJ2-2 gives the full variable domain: DSGVTQTPKHLITATGQRVTLRCSPRSGDLSVYWYQQSLDQGLQFLIQYYNGEERAKGNILERFSAQQFPDLHSELNLSSLELGDSALYFCASSTKDSELFFGEGSRLTVL.

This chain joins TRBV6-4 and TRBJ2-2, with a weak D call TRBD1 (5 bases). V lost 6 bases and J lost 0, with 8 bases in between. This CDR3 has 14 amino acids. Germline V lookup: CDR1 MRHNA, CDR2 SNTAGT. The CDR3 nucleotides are TGTGCCAGCAGGGGGCCTCCGAACACCGGGGAGCTGTTTTTT. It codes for CASRGPPNTGELFF.

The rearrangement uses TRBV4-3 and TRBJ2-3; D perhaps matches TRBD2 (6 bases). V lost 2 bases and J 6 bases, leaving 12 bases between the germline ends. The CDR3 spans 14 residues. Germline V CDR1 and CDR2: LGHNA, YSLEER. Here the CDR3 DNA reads TGCGCCAGCAGCCAAAACCCTAGCGCGGATACGCAGTATTTT. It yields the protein CASSQNPSADTQYF.

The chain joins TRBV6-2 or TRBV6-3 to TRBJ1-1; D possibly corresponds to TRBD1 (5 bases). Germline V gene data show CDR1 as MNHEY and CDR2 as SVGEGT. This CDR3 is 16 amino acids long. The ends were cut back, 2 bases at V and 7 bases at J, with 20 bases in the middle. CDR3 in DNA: TGTGCCAGCAGTTACCCGCTAATTGGACAAAACCTTGAAGCTTTCTTT. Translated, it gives CASSYPLIGQNLEAFF.

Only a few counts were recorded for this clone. CDR3 protein: CAISGSGQGIQYF. DNA of the CDR3: TGTGCCATCAGTGGATCGGGACAGGGCATTCAGTACTTC. This rearrangement joins TRBV10-3 to TRBJ2-4; 9 positions agree with TRBD1. The germline CDR1 and CDR2 sequences are ENHRY and SYGVKD. J gave up 9 bases and V 4 bases, and 4 bases lay outside the gene matches. The CDR3 contains 13 residues.

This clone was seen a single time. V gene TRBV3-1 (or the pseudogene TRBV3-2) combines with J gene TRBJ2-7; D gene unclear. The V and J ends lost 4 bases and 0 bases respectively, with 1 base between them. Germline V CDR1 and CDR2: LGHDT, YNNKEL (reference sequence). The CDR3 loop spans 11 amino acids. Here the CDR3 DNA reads TGTGCCAGCAGCCCCTCCTACGAGCAGTACGTC. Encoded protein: CASSPSYEQYV.

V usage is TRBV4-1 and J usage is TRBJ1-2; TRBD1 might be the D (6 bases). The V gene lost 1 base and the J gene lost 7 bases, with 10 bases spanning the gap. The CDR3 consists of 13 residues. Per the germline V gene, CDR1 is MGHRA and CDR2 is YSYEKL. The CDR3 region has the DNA TGCGCCAGCAGCCAAGCAGGGGATATTGGCTACACCTTC. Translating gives CASSQAGDIGYTF.

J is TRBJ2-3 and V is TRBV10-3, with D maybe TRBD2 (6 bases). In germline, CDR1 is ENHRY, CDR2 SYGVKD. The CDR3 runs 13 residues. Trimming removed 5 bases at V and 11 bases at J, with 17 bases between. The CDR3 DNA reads TGTGCCATCAGTCCACACTCGGGGGTAGAGCAGTATTTT. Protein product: CAISPHSGVEQYF.

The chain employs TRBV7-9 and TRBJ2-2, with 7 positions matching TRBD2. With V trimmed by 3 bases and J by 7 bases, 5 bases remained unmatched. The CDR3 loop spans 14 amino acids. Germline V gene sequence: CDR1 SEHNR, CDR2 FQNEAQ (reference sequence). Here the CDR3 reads CASSFAGEIGELFF. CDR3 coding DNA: TGTGCCAGCAGCTTCGCGGGAGAGATCGGGGAGCTGTTTTTT.

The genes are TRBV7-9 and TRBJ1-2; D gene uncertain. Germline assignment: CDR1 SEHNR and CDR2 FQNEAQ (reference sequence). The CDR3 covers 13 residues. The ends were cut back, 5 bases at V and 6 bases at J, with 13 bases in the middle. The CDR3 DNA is TGTGCCAGCAGCCAGGCCGAGGGAGATGGCTACACCTTC. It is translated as CASSQAEGDGYTF.

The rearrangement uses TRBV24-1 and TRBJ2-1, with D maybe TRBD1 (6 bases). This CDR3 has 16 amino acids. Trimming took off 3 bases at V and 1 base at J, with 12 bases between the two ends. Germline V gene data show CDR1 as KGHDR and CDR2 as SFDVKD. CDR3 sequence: CATSDPRRGSYNEQFF. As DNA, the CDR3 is TGTGCCACCAGTGATCCCCGTAGGGGGTCCTACAATGAGCAGTTCTTC.

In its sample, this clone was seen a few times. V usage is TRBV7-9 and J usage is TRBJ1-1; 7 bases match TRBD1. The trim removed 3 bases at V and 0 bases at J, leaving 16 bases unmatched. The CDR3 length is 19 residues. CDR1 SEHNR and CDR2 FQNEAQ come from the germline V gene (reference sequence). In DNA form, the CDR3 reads TGTGCCAGCAGCTTTACCCCTACAGGGGTCACCCTCATGAACACTGAAGCTTTCTTT. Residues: CASSFTPTGVTLMNTEAFF.

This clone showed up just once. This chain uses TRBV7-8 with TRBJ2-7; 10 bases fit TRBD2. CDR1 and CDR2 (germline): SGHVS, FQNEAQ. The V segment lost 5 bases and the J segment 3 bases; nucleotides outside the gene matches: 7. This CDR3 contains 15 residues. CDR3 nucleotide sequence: TGTGCCAGCAGCGGAGCGGGAGGGCCTGGCTACGAGCAGTACGTC. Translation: CASSGAGGPGYEQYV.

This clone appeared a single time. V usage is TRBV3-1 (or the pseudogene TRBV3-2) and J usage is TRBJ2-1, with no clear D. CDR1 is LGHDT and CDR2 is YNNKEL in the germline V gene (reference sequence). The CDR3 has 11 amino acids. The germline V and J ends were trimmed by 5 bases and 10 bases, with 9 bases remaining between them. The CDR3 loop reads CASSFRWEQFF. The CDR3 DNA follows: TGTGCCAGCAGCTTCCGTTGGGAGCAGTTCTTC.

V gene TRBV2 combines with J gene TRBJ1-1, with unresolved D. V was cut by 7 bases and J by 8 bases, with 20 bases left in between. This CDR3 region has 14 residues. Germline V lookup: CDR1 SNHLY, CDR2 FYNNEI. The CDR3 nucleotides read TGTGCCAGCACTCAGGACTTCCGGGCCCCAGAAGCTTTCTTT. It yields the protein CASTQDFRAPEAFF.

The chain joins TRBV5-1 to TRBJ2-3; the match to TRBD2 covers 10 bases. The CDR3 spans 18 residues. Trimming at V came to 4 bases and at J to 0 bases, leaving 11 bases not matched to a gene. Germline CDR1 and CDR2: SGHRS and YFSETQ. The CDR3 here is CASSPKAGGPMSTDTQYF. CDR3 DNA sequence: TGCGCCAGCAGCCCGAAAGCGGGAGGGCCGATGAGCACAGATACGCAGTATTTT. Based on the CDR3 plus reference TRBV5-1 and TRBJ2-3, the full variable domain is KAGVTQTPRYLIKTRGQQVTLSCSPISGHRSVSWYQQTPGQGLQFLFEYFSETQRNKGNFPGRFSGRQFSNSRSEMNVSTLELGDSALYLCASSPKAGGPMSTDTQYFGPGTRLTVL.

The CDR3 DNA reads TGTGCCAGCACCCCCGACAGTCCGGATGGCTACACCTTC. Its translation is CASTPDSPDGYTF. This chain joins TRBV7-9 and TRBJ1-2, with D tentatively TRBD1 (5 bases). Germline lookup yields CDR1 SEHNR and CDR2 FQNEAQ (reference sequence). V shed 7 bases and J shed 6 bases, with 15 bases lying between them. CDR3 length equals 13 residues.

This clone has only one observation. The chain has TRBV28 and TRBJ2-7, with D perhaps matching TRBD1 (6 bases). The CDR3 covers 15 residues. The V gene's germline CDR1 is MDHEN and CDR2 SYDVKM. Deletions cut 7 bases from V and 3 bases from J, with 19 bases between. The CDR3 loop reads CASNGWGQGLYEQYF. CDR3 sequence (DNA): TGTGCCAGCAATGGCTGGGGGCAGGGCCTCTACGAGCAGTACTTC. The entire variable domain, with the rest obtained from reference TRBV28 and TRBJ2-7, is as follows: DVKVTQSSRYLVKRTGEKVFLECVQDMDHENMFWYRQDPGLGLRLIYFSYDVKMKEKGDIPEGYSVSREKKERFSLILESASTNQTSMYLCASNGWGQGLYEQYFGPGTRLTVT.

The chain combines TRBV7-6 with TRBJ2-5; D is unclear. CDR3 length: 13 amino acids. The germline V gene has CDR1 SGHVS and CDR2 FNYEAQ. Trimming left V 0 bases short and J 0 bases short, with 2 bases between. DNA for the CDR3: TGTGCCAGCAGCTTAGCGCACCAAGAGACCCAGTACTTC. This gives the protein CASSLAHQETQYF.